These 6 T cell receptor beta chains came from one sample sequenced in a study of blood T cell repertoires in COVID-19. TCRdb's copy holds only in-frame clones and misses some; the assay was immunoSEQ multiplex PCR. The sample consists of 150,000 or so clones, about 80% of them appearing once. Sequencing input: PBMCs or T cells enriched from blood (not recorded which). The receptors derive from a man aged 50 to 59 who had recovered from COVID-19.

A single count supports this clone. The rearrangement links TRBV18 to TRBJ2-7; possible D gene TRBD2, 6 bases. This CDR3 comprises 14 residues. The V and J ends lost 6 bases and 5 bases respectively, with 17 bases between them. Germline-derived CDR1 and CDR2 are KGHSH and LQKENI. The CDR3 is CASSPRGTGHEQYF. CDR3 in DNA: TGTGCCAGCTCCCCTCGGGGGACGGGCCACGAGCAGTACTTC.

The chain combines TRBV2 with TRBJ1-2, with D maybe TRBD1 (5 bases). This CDR3 has 14 residues. Looked up from germline, CDR1 is SNHLY and CDR2 is FYNNEI. The ends were cut back, 7 bases at V and 7 bases at J, with 19 bases in the middle. The CDR3: CASTLSGTATGYTF. The CDR3 region has the DNA TGTGCCAGCACTCTAAGCGGGACGGCGACTGGCTACACCTTC.

This clone appeared a single time. The rearrangement links TRBV4-3 to TRBJ1-6; 9 bases are shared with TRBD1. This CDR3 region has 16 residues. Trimming removed 3 bases from V and 9 bases from J; junction bases left unmatched: 9. Looked up from germline, CDR1 is LGHNA and CDR2 is YSLEER. As DNA, the CDR3 is TGCGCCAGCAGCCAGGAAATACAGGGGGCAGGTTCACCCCTCCACTTT. It codes for CASSQEIQGAGSPLHF.

The chain has TRBV13 and TRBJ1-4; possibly TRBD1 for D (5 bases). V dropped 0 bases and J dropped 8 bases, with 10 bases sitting between them. Germline CDR1 PRHDT, CDR2 FYEKMQ (reference sequence). The CDR3 consists of 14 residues. The CDR3, as DNA: TGTGCCAGCAGCTTAGGATTGTCAGGGGAAAAACTGTTTTTT. It is translated as CASSLGLSGEKLFF.

This clone was seen just once. This sequence joins TRBV10-3 and TRBJ1-6, with TRBD1 as a possible D gene (5 bases). Germline V lookup: CDR1 ENHRY, CDR2 SYGVKD. The CDR3 extends over 16 amino acids. The V gene lost 6 bases and the J gene lost 1 base, with 13 bases spanning the gap. CDR3 coding DNA: TGTGCCATCAGGGACAACAGGATGTCCTATAATTCACCCCTCCACTTT. Its translation is CAIRDNRMSYNSPLHF.

The V gene is TRBV4-2, the J gene TRBJ1-1; 7 nucleotides align to TRBD1. Germline V gene sequence: CDR1 LGHNA, CDR2 YNFKEQ. After removal of 5 bases from V and 1 base from J, the junction contained 7 bases not matched to a gene. This CDR3 has 15 residues. The CDR3 loop reads CASSTQGSGNTEAFF. In nucleotides, the CDR3 is TGTGCCAGCAGCACACAGGGGTCCGGGAACACTGAAGCTTTCTTT.